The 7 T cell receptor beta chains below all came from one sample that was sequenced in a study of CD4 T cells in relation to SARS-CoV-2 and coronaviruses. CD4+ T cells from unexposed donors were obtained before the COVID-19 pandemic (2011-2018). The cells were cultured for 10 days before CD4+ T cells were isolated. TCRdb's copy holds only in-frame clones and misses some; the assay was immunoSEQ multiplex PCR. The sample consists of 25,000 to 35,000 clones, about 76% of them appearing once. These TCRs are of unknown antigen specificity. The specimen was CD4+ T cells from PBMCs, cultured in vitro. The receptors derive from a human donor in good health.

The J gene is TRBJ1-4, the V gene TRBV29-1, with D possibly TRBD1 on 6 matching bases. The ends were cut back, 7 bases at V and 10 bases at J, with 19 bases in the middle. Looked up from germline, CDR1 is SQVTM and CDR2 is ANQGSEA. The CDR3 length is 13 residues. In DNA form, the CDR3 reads TGCAGCGCCGCCGACAGGTCCTTGGGAAAACTGTTTTTT. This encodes CSAADRSLGKLFF.

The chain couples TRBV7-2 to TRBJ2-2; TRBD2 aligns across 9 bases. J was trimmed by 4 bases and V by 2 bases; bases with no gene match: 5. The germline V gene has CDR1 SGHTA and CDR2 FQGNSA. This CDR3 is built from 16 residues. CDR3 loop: CASSLRLAGLTGELFF. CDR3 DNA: TGTGCCAGCAGCTTACGGCTAGCGGGGCTCACCGGGGAGCTGTTTTTT.

The CDR3 DNA reads as TGCAGTGCTGCATTACAAGAGACCCAGTACTTC. This encodes CSAALQETQYF. The rearrangement links TRBV20-1 to TRBJ2-5; no clear D. Trimming pared 5 bases from V and 2 bases from J, leaving 6 bases between. In germline, CDR1 is DFQATT, CDR2 SNEGSKA (reference sequence). The CDR3 is made up of 11 amino acids.

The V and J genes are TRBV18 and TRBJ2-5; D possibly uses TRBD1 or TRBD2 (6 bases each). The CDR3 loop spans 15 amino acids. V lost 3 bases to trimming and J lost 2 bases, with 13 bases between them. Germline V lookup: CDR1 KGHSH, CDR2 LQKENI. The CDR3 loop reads CASSPKGGPQETQYF. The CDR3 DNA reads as TGTGCCAGCTCACCCAAGGGGGGTCCACAAGAGACCCAGTACTTC.

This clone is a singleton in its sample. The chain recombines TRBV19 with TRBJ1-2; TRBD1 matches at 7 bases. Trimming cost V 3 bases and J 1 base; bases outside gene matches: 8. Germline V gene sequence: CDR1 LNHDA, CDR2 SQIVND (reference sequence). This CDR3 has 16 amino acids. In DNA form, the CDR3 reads TGTGCCAGTAGTATCCTTGAGCAGGGGGATAACTATGGCTACACCTTC. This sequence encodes CASSILEQGDNYGYTF.

The CDR3 DNA sequence: TGTGCCAGCAGTTCGGCTGCGAGCTCCTACGAGCAGTACTTC. Translation gives CASSSAASSYEQYF. V is TRBV7-2 and J is TRBJ2-7, with unresolved D. The CDR3 contains 14 residues. Looked up from germline, CDR1 is SGHTA and CDR2 is FQGNSA. The germline V and J ends were trimmed by 6 bases and 0 bases, with 12 bases remaining between them.

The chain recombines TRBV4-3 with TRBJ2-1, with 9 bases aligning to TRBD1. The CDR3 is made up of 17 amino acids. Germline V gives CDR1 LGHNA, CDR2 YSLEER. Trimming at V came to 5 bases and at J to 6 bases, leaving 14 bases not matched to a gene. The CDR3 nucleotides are TGCGCCAGCAGCTTAATGTGGGGGACAGGGCCGCGCAATGAGCAGTTCTTC. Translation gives CASSLMWGTGPRNEQFF.